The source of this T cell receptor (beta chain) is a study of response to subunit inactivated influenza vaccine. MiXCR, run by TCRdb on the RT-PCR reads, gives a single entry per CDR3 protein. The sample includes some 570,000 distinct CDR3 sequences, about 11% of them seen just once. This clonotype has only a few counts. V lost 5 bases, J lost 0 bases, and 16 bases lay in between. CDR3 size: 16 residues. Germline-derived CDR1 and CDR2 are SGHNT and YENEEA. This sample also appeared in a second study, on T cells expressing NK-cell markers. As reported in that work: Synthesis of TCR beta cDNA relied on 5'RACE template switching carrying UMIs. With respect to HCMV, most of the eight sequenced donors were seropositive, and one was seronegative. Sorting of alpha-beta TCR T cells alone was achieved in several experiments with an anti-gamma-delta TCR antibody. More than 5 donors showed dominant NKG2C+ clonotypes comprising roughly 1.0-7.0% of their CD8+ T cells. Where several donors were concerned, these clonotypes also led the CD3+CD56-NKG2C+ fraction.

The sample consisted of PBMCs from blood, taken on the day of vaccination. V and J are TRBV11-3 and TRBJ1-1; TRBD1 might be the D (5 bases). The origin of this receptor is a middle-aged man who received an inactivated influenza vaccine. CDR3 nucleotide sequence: TGTGCCAGCAGCCATATTGGCAGGGAAATGAACACTGAAGCTTTCTTT. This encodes CASSHIGREMNTEAFF.